The rows below give T cell receptor beta chains drawn from one sample of a study of T cell responses to AZD1222 COVID-19 vaccine. TCRdb's table, derived via immunoSEQ multiplex PCR, lists solely in-frame clones and lacks some. The data contain 150,000 to 200,000 clones, more than 80% of them singletons. This sample comprised peripheral blood, obtained 28 days after the second dose of the MenACWY control vaccine. The receptors come from an adult who received the MenACWY meningococcal vaccine as a control. Each CDR3 is given with its conserved first and last residue. D genes are given only for firm matches. The listing skips clone size in some rows; elsewhere it reads once, few, many or a size class.

D: TRBD1; length: 17; J: TRBJ1-5; V: TRBV30; size: NA; DNA: TGTGCCTGGAGTTCCAGAGGGGGCCTTTATAGCAATCAGCCCCAGCATTTT; CDR3: CAWSSRGGLYSNQPQHF
D: NA; length: 13; J: TRBJ2-1; V: TRBV27; size: NA; DNA: TGTGCCAGCAGACGACTAGATCGAGATGAGCAGTTCTTC; CDR3: CASRRLDRDEQFF
D: NA; length: 15; J: TRBJ2-1; V: TRBV6-2/TRBV6-3; size: NA; DNA: TGTGCCAGCAGCACCCTAGGGGGGGGAACCAATGAGCAGTTCTTC; CDR3: CASSTLGGGTNEQFF
D: TRBD2; length: 15; J: TRBJ2-7; V: TRBV4-3; size: NA; DNA: TGCGCCAGCAGCCAAGATTACGCGGGAGCTGACGAGCAGTACTTC; CDR3: CASSQDYAGADEQYF
D: TRBD2; length: 16; J: TRBJ2-3; V: TRBV4-1; size: NA; DNA: TGCGCCAGCAGCCCCGGACTAGCGGGCGGGTGGGATACGCAGTATTTT; CDR3: CASSPGLAGGWDTQYF
D: TRBD2; length: 16; J: TRBJ2-3; V: TRBV3-1/TRBV3-2; size: NA; DNA: TGTGCCAGCAGCCAAGCGCGGGGGACCCCCACAGATACGCAGTATTTT; CDR3: CASSQARGTPTDTQYF
D: TRBD1; length: 19; J: TRBJ1-4; V: TRBV2; size: NA; DNA: TGTGCCAGCAGTTCGCCGGGACAGGGATTTGGGTCTACTAATGAAAAACTGTTTTTT; CDR3: CASSSPGQGFGSTNEKLFF
D: NA; length: 14; J: TRBJ1-5; V: TRBV6-5; size: NA; DNA: TGTGCCAGCAGGGACGTTCTACTGGATCAGCCCCAGCATTTT; CDR3: CASRDVLLDQPQHF
D: TRBD1; length: 15; J: TRBJ1-1; V: TRBV19; size: NA; DNA: TGTGCCAGTAGTTCCACAGGGGCTCAGAACACTGAAGCTTTCTTT; CDR3: CASSSTGAQNTEAFF
D: NA; length: 15; J: TRBJ1-1; V: TRBV28; size: NA; DNA: TGTGCCAGCAGTTTACGGGGTAACATGAACACTGAAGCTTTCTTT; CDR3: CASSLRGNMNTEAFF
D: NA; length: 12; J: TRBJ2-6; V: TRBV29-1; size: NA; DNA: TGCAGCGTTGTCGAGGGGGCCAACGTCCTGACTTTC; CDR3: CSVVEGANVLTF
D: NA; length: 16; J: TRBJ2-6; V: TRBV11-1; size: NA; DNA: TGTGCCAGCAGCTTAGACAGGACAGCTGGGGCCAACGTCCTGACTTTC; CDR3: CASSLDRTAGANVLTF
D: NA; length: 13; J: TRBJ1-1; V: TRBV19; size: NA; DNA: TGTGCCAGTAGTATACGTAGGGCGGCTGAAGCTTTCTTT; CDR3: CASSIRRAAEAFF
D: NA; length: 11; J: TRBJ2-7; V: TRBV28; size: NA; DNA: TGTGCCAGCACGGGGGTCCACGAGCAGTACTTC; CDR3: CASTGVHEQYF
D: NA; length: 14; J: TRBJ1-6; V: TRBV28; size: NA; DNA: TGTGCCAGCAGTTTCTTCCTAAATAATTCACCCCTCCACTTT; CDR3: CASSFFLNNSPLHF
D: TRBD1; length: 14; J: TRBJ1-2; V: TRBV7-8; size: NA; DNA: TGTGCCAGCAGCCGAATACAGGGGAACTATGGCTACACCTTC; CDR3: CASSRIQGNYGYTF
D: NA; length: 12; J: TRBJ2-3; V: TRBV30; size: NA; DNA: TGTGCCTGGAGTGTAGGGCGGGATACGCAGTATTTT; CDR3: CAWSVGRDTQYF
D: NA; length: 14; J: TRBJ2-5; V: TRBV7-2; size: NA; DNA: TGTGCCAGCAGCCCACCGACTAGGCCGGAGACCCAGTACTTC; CDR3: CASSPPTRPETQYF
D: NA; length: 17; J: TRBJ2-2; V: TRBV12-1; size: NA; DNA: TGTGCCAGCAGCCACTGCAGCGGGAGGTCTGACACCGGGGAGCTGTTTTTT; CDR3: CASSHCSGRSDTGELFF
D: TRBD1; length: 13; J: TRBJ2-1; V: TRBV5-1; size: NA; DNA: TGCGCCAGCAGCTTCGGACAGGATAATGAGCAGTTCTTC; CDR3: CASSFGQDNEQFF
D: NA; length: 15; J: TRBJ1-1; V: TRBV5-5; size: NA; DNA: TGTGCCAGCAGCCCACTTGACAGTTTGAACACTGAAGCTTTCTTT; CDR3: CASSPLDSLNTEAFF
D: NA; length: 14; J: TRBJ1-1; V: TRBV6-5; size: once; DNA: TGTGCCAGCAGTTCAAGGGGGAAGAACACTGAAGCTTTCTTT; CDR3: CASSSRGKNTEAFF
D: TRBD1; length: 15; J: TRBJ1-5; V: TRBV5-1; size: NA; DNA: TGCGCCAGCAGCTATACAGGGGGCGGGGATCAGCCCCAGCATTTT; CDR3: CASSYTGGGDQPQHF
D: NA; length: 13; J: TRBJ2-1; V: TRBV6-4; size: NA; DNA: TGTGCCAGCAGCCAGGGGGGGGGCAATGAGCAGTTCTTC; CDR3: CASSQGGGNEQFF